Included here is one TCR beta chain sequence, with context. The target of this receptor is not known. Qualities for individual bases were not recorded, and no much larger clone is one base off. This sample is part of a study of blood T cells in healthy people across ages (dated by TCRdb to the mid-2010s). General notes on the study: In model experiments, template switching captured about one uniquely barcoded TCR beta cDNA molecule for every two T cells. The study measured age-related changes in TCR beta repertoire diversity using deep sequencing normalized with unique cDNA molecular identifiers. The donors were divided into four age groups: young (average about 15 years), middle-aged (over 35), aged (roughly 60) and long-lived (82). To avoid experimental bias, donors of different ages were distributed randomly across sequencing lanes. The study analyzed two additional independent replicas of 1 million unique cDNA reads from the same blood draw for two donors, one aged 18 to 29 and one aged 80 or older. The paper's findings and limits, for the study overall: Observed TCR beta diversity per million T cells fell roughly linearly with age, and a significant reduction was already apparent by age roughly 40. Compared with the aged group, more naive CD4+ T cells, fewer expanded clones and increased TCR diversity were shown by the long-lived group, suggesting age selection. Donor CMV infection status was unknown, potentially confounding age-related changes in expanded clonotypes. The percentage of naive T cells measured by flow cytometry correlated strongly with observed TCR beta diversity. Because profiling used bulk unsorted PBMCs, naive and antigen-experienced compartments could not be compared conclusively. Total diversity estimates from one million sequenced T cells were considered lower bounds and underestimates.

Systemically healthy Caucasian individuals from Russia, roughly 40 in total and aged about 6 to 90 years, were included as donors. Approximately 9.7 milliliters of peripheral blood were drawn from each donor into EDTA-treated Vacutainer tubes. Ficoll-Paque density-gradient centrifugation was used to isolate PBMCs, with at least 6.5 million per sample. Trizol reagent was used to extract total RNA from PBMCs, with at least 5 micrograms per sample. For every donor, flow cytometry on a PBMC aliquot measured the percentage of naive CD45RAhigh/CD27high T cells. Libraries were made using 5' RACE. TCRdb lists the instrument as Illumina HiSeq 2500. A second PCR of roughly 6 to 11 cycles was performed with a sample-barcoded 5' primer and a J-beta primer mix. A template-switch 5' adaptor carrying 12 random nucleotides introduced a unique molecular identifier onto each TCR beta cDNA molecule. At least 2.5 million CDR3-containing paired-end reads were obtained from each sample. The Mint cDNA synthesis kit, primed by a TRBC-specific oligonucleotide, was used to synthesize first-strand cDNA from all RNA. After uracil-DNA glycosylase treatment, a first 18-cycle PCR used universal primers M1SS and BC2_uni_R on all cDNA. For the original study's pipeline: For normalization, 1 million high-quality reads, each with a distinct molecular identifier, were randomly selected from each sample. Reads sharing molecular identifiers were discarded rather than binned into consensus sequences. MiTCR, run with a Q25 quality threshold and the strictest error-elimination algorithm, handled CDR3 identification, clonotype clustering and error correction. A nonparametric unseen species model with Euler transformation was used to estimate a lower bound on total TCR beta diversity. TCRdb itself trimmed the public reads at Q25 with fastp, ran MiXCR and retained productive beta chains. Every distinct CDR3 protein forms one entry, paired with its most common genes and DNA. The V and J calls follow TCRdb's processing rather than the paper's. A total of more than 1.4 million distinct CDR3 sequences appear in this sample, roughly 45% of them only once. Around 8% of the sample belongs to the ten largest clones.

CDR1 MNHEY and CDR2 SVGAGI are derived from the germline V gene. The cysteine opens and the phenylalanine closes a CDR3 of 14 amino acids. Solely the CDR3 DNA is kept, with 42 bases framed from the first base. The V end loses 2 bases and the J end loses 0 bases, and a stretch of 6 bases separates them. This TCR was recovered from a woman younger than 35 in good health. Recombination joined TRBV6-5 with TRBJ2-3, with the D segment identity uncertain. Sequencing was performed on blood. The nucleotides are TGTGCCAGCAGTTACGTCCGTAGCACAGATACGCAGTATTTT. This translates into CASSYVRSTDTQYF.